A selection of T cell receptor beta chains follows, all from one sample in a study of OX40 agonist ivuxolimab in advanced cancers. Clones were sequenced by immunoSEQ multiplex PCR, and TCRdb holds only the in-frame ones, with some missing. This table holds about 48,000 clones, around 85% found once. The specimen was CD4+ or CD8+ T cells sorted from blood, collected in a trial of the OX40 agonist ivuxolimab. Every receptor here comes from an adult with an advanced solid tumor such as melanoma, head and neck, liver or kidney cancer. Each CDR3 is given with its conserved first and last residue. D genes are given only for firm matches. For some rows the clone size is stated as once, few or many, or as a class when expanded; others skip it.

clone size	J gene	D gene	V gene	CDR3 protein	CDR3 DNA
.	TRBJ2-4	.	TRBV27	CASSGAGIGKNIQYF	TGTGCCAGCAGTGGGGCGGGAATAGGCAAAAACATTCAGTACTTC
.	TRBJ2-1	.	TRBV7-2	CASSYNEQFF	TGTGCCAGCTCCTACAATGAGCAGTTCTTC
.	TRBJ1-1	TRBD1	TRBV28	CASSTSGGNTEAFF	TGTGCCAGCAGTACATCAGGGGGGAACACTGAAGCTTTCTTT
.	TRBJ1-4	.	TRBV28	CASRVWGATNEKLFF	TGTGCCAGCAGAGTCTGGGGGGCCACTAATGAAAAACTGTTTTTT
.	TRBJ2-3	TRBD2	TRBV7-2	CASSSGLAGDTQYF	TGTGCCAGCAGCTCGGGACTAGCGGGTGATACGCAGTATTTT
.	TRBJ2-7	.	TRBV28	CASSFMTGRGNSSYEQYF	TGTGCCAGCAGTTTCATGACAGGCCGGGGGAATAGCTCCTACGAGCAGTACTTC
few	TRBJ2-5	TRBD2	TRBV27	CASSSLTSGIGETQYF	TGTGCCAGCAGTTCATTGACTAGCGGGATCGGAGAGACCCAGTACTTC
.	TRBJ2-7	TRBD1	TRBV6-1	CASSEVWAGTGALEQYF	TGTGCCAGCAGTGAAGTGTGGGCAGGGACAGGAGCCTTGGAGCAGTACTTC
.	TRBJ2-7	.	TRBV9	CASSVGGTALHEQYF	TGTGCCAGCAGCGTAGGGGGGACTGCTTTGCACGAGCAGTACTTC
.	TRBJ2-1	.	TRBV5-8	CASSLRYEAAEQFF	TGTGCCAGCAGCTTACGATACGAGGCAGCTGAGCAGTTCTTC
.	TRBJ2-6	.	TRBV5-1	CASSLEGGPGANVLTF	TGCGCCAGCAGCTTGGAGGGGGGGCCTGGGGCCAACGTCCTGACTTTC
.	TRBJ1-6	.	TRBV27	CASSSLRNRAGSPLHF	TGTGCCAGCAGTTCATTAAGAAACAGGGCTGGGTCACCCCTCCACTTT
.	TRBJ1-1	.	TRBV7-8	CASSLAVGSAGVLAFF	TGTGCCAGCAGCTTAGCGGTGGGCTCTGCGGGGGTGCTAGCTTTCTTT
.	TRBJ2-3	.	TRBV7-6	CASSYRATSLGDTQYF	TGTGCCAGCAGCTATCGGGCCACGTCTCTTGGGGATACGCAGTATTTT
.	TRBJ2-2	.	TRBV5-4	CASSPGRANTGELFF	TGTGCCAGCAGCCCCGGACGAGCTAACACCGGGGAGCTGTTTTTT
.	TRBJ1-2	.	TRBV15	CATSRDRDGLYGYTF	TGTGCCACCAGCAGAGACAGGGACGGCCTCTATGGCTACACCTTC
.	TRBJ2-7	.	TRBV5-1	CASSLGPGKQYF	TGCGCCAGCAGCTTGGGGCCCGGCAAGCAGTACTTC
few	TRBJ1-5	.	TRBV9	CASSVAYSNQPQHF	TGTGCCAGCAGCGTAGCCTATAGCAATCAGCCCCAGCATTTT
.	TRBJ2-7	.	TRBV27	CASSPNLLSDEQYF	TGTGCCAGCAGTCCGAACCTCCTAAGCGACGAGCAGTACTTC
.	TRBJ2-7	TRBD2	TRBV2	CASITATPGLASNEQYF	TGTGCCAGCATTACGGCTACCCCGGGACTAGCCTCGAACGAGCAGTACTTC
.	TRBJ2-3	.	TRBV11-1	CASSPYVGGRTDTQYF	TGTGCCAGCAGCCCCTATGTCGGGGGACGCACAGATACGCAGTATTTT
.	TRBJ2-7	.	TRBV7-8	CASSRPTAGYEQYF	TGTGCCAGCAGCCGTCCGACCGCGGGGTACGAGCAGTACTTC
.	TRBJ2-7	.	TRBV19	CASSTGDYEQYF	TGTGCCAGTAGTACAGGGGACTACGAGCAGTACTTC
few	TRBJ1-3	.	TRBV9	CASSVAGDKGSGNTIYF	TGTGCCAGCAGCGTAGCTGGAGACAAGGGATCTGGAAACACCATATATTTT
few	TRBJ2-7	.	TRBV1	CTSSQEPGGYYEQYF	TGCACCAGCAGCCAAGAGCCGGGAGGCTACTACGAGCAGTACTTC
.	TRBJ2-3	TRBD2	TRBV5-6	CASSWGLAGGPGDTQYF	TGTGCCAGCAGCTGGGGACTAGCGGGAGGGCCTGGGGATACGCAGTATTTT
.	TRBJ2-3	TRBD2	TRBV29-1	CSVGTSGTDTQYF	TGCAGCGTTGGAACTAGCGGCACAGATACGCAGTATTTT
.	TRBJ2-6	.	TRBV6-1	CASSEFNTANPSGANVLTF	TGTGCCAGCAGTGAATTTAATACAGCGAACCCCTCTGGGGCCAACGTCCTGACTTTC
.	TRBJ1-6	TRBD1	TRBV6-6	CASSRGQGVNSPLHF	TGTGCCAGCAGCCGGGGACAGGGGGTGAATTCACCCCTCCACTTT
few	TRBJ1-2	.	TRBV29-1	CSVLQGSGYTF	TGCAGCGTATTACAGGGTAGTGGCTACACCTTC
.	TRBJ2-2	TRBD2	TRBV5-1	CASSFKAGGPTGELFF	TGCGCCAGCAGCTTTAAAGCGGGAGGGCCCACCGGGGAGCTGTTTTTT
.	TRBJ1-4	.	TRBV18	CASSPQGPTNEKLFF	TGTGCCAGCTCACCCCAGGGACCAACTAATGAAAAACTGTTTTTT
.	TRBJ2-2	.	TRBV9	CASSVGLVYGTGELFF	TGTGCCAGCAGCGTAGGACTAGTATACGGCACCGGGGAGCTGTTTTTT
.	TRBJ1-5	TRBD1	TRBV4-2	CASSLTGDQPQHF	TGTGCCAGCAGCCTGACAGGGGATCAGCCCCAGCATTTT
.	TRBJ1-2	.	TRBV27	CASSRRQGYGYTF	TGTGCCAGCAGTCGGCGGCAGGGTTATGGCTACACCTTC
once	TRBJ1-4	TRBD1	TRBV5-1	CASSRDRATNEKLFF	TGCGCCAGCAGCCGGGACAGGGCGACTAATGAAAAACTGTTTTTT
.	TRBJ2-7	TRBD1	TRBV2	CASSEGATGVQYF	TGTGCCAGCAGTGAAGGGGCCACAGGGGTGCAGTACTTC
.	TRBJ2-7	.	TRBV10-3	CAISEPDRSYEQYF	TGTGCCATCAGTGAGCCTGACAGATCCTACGAGCAGTACTTC
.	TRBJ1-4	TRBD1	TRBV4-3	CASSQGDSPNEKLFF	TGCGCCAGCAGCCAAGGGGACAGCCCTAATGAAAAACTGTTTTTT
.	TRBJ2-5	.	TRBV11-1	CASSLEGETQYF	TGTGCCAGCAGCTTAGAAGGAGAGACCCAGTACTTC
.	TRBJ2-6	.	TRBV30	CAWSNRLALAGANVLTF	TGTGCCTGGAGTAATCGCCTGGCACTTGCGGGGGCCAACGTCCTGACTTTC
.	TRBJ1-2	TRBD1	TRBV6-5	CASSRTGPNYGYTF	TGTGCCAGCAGTCGGACAGGGCCTAACTATGGCTACACCTTC
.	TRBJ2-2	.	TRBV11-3	CASSLGNDENTGELFF	TGTGCCAGCAGCCTCGGCAATGACGAGAACACCGGGGAGCTGTTTTTT
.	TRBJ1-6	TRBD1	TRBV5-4	CASSWTGNSPLHF	TGTGCCAGCAGTTGGACAGGAAATTCACCCCTCCACTTT
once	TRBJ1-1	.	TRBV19	CASSIGGGETTEAFF	TGTGCCAGTAGTATAGGGGGAGGGGAGACCACTGAAGCTTTCTTT
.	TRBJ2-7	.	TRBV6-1	CASSPLGGAAYEQYF	TGTGCCAGCAGTCCCCTAGGCGGTGCGGCCTACGAGCAGTACTTC
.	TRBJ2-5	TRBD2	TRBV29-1	CSVRTSGQETQYF	TGCAGCGTGCGGACTAGCGGGCAAGAGACCCAGTACTTC
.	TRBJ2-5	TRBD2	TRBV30	CAWSLSGRYQETQYF	TGTGCCTGGAGTTTAAGCGGGAGGTACCAAGAGACCCAGTACTTC
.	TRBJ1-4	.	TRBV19	CASLRGAADGKLFF	TGTGCCAGTTTACGGGGGGCCGCCGATGGAAAACTGTTTTTT
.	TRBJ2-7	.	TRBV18	CASSTTTTYEQYF	TGTGCCAGCTCAACGACAACCACCTACGAGCAGTACTTC
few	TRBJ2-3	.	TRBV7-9	CASSPADGRLTDTQYF	TGTGCCAGCAGCCCAGCAGATGGTAGATTGACAGATACGCAGTATTTT
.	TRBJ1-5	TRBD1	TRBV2	CASNGQADQPQHF	TGTGCCAGCAACGGACAGGCAGATCAGCCCCAGCATTTT
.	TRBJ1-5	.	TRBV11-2	CASSLGSGRNQPQHF	TGTGCCAGCAGCTTAGGCAGCGGCAGGAATCAGCCCCAGCATTTT
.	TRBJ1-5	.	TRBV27	CASSLSGLPRRQPQHF	TGTGCCAGCAGTTTATCAGGGCTTCCTAGGCGCCAGCCCCAGCATTTT
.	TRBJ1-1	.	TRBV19	CASSRGRNEAFF	TGTGCCAGTAGTAGGGGGCGGAATGAAGCTTTCTTT
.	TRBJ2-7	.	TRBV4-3	CASSQYRATYEQYF	TGCGCCAGCAGCCAATACAGGGCCACCTACGAGCAGTACTTC
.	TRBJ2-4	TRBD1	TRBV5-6	CASSLITGADIQYF	TGTGCCAGCAGCCTGATAACAGGGGCGGACATTCAGTACTTC
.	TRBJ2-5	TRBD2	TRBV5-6	CASSALLAGGRETQYF	TGTGCCAGCAGCGCCCTACTAGCGGGAGGCAGGGAGACCCAGTACTTC
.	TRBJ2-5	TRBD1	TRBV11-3	CASGRGTGEAQYF	TGTGCCAGCGGAAGAGGGACAGGGGAGGCCCAGTACTTC
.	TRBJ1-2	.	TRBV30	CAWSVGTANYGYTF	TGTGCCTGGAGTGTTGGGACGGCTAACTATGGCTACACCTTC